This T cell receptor (beta chain) was recovered during a study of breast tumors, draining lymph nodes, adjacent tissues. TCRdb called the multiplex PCR reads again in MiXCR, with one record for every CDR3 protein. The data contain 84,000 or so distinct CDR3 sequences, roughly 30% of them singletons. Trimming left V 3 bases short and J 10 bases short, with 13 bases between. CDR3 length: 12 residues. Per germline, CDR1 WNHNN and CDR2 SYGVQD (reference sequence). Study observations and caveats: Luminal-like breast cancer showed significantly higher tumor–nontumor repertoire similarity than basal-like. Tumor T cell lymph node origin was a supported hypothesis, not proven.

Ten or more counts support this clonotype. Its antigen is unknown. The lymph nodes were axillary draining lymph nodes from breast cancer patients. V is TRBV10-1 and J is TRBJ2-7; D not certain. The clonotype comes from a female donor with breast cancer. Some clones in this sample may be carry-over from other donors' samples. The sequenced sample consisted of axillary lymph node tissue. CDR3 sequence reads: CASSDGPGPQYF. DNA of the CDR3: TGCGCCAGCAGTGATGGACCCGGCCCACAGTACTTC.